The sequence of this TCR beta chain was determined in a study of T cells after yellow fever vaccination. TCRdb recomputed calls from the 5' RACE reads with MiXCR, one row per CDR3 protein. The repertoire holds 200,000 to 250,000 distinct CDR3 sequences, less than 8.5% seen once, with about 0.85% in the top ten. Germline trimming cut 7 bases from V and 7 bases from J; bases unmatched to any gene: 10. Germline values: CDR1 MNHNS, CDR2 SASEGT. CDR3 length equals 13 residues. This clonotype was seen a few times. The receptor was isolated from a man under 40 who received the YFV17D yellow fever vaccine. The V gene is TRBV6-1, the J gene TRBJ2-7, with 7 positions matching TRBD1. The sequencing used CD4+ T cells sorted from PBMCs, collected 15 days after the yellow fever booster vaccination. Written as DNA, the CDR3 is TGTGCCAGCAATCGGGACAGCCGAAGGGAGCAGTACTTC. The encoded protein is CASNRDSRREQYF.